The rows below give T cell receptor beta chains drawn from one sample of a study of blood T cell repertoires in COVID-19. Measured with immunoSEQ multiplex PCR; TCRdb has only the in-frame clones, and not every one. The repertoire includes some 82,000 clones, 81% of them detected once, and approximately 44% sits in the top ten. The sample comprised peripheral blood. These receptor sequences come from a man of 80 years or more with acute or convalescent COVID-19. Both conserved end residues are trimmed from each CDR3.

v_gene	j_gene	CDR3aa
TRBV19	TRBJ2-2	ASIGTGWTGELF
TRBV18	TRBJ1-6	ASSPTETVNSPLH
TRBV27	TRBJ2-7	ASRIYAMDREGEQY
TRBV5-1	TRBJ2-7	ASSLGGRSSYEQY
TRBV10-3	TRBJ2-7	AISQGNEQY
TRBV5-4	TRBJ2-2	ASSLGSGRANTGELF
TRBV7-2	TRBJ2-7	ASSLTGPAQGEQY
TRBV2	TRBJ1-1	ASSGTSGEAF
TRBV5-1	TRBJ1-1	ASSFLIGTGNTEAF
TRBV6-2/TRBV6-3	TRBJ2-2	ASSRLAEETGELF
TRBV2	TRBJ2-2	ASSEDRVSTGELF
TRBV3-1/TRBV3-2	TRBJ1-2	ASRLGQGYGYT
TRBV27	TRBJ1-4	ASSSDRNNRKLF
TRBV6-5	TRBJ1-2	ASAAAIMSGYT
TRBV15	TRBJ1-4	ATSRGTGATNEKLF
TRBV18	TRBJ2-7	ASSHSGNYEQY
TRBV7-6	TRBJ2-1	ASSLRPGDSYNEQF
TRBV28	TRBJ1-1	ASIRDRGYTEAF
TRBV4-1	TRBJ2-1	ASSSRAGVYNEQF
TRBV2	TRBJ1-1	ASREQDLNTEAF
TRBV18	TRBJ2-7	ASSLNRGPAYEQY
TRBV4-3	TRBJ2-3	ASSQVGLAGDTQY
TRBV27	TRBJ2-7	ASSSLGLYYEQY
TRBV5-1	TRBJ2-5	ASSSAGQAKGETQY
TRBV28	TRBJ1-5	ASVSRVSNQPQH
TRBV27	TRBJ2-5	ASSWGGRQETQY
TRBV6-2/TRBV6-3	TRBJ2-1	ASSSGGEQF
TRBV13	TRBJ2-7	ASSPRTGSSYEQY
TRBV6-4	TRBJ2-1	ASSDSWLASYNEQF
TRBV29-1	TRBJ2-7	SARKGLDTYEQY
TRBV6-2/TRBV6-3	TRBJ1-2	ASSYSKGPGEDYGYT
TRBV7-9	TRBJ1-6	ASNLEGNSPLH
TRBV5-4	TRBJ1-5	ASSFEGNQPQH
TRBV10-3	TRBJ2-3	ATRDGGADTQY
TRBV3-1/TRBV3-2	TRBJ1-2	ASSQVQGAVRAYGYT